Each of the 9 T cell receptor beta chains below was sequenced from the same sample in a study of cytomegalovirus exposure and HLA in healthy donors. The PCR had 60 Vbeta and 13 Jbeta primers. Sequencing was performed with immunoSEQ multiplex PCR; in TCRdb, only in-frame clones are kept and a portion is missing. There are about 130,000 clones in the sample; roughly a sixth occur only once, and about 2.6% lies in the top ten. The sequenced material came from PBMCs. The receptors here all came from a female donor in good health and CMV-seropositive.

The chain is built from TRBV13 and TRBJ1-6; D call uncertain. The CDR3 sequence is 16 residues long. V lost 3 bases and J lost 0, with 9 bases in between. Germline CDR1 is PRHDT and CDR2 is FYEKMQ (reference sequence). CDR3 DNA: TGTGCCAGCAGCTTCCGAGGGCCCTCCTATAATTCACCCCTCCACTTT. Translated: CASSFRGPSYNSPLHF.

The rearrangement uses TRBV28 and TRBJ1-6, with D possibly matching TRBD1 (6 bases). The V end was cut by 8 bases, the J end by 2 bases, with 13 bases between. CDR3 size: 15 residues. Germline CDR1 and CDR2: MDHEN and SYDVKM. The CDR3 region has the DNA TGTGCCAGCGCTCCGGGGGGCACCTATAATTCACCCCTCCACTTT. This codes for CASAPGGTYNSPLHF.

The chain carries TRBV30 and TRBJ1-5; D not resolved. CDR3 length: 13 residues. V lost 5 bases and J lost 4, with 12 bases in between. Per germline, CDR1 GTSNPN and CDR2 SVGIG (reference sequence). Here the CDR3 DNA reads TGTGCCTGGGCTCCTGGCCATAATCAGCCCCAGCATTTT. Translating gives CAWAPGHNQPQHF.

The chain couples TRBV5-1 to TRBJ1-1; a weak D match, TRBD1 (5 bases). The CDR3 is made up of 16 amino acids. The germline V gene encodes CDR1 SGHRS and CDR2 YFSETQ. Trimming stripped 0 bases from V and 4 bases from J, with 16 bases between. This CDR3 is CASSLVGGGRGTEAFF. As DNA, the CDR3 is TGCGCCAGCAGCTTGGTGGGGGGTGGTAGGGGCACTGAAGCTTTCTTT.

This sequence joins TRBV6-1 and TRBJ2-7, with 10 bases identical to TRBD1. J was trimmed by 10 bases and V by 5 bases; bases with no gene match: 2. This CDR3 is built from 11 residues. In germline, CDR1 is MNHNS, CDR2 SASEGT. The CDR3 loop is CASSRDRGQYF. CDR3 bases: TGTGCCAGCAGTAGGGACAGGGGACAGTACTTC.

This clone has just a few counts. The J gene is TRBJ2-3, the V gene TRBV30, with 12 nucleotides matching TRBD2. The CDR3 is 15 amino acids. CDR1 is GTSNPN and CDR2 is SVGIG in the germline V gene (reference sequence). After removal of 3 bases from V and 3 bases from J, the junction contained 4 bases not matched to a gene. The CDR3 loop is CAWRVGLAGTDTQYF. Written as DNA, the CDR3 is TGTGCCTGGAGGGTCGGACTAGCGGGGACAGATACGCAGTATTTT.

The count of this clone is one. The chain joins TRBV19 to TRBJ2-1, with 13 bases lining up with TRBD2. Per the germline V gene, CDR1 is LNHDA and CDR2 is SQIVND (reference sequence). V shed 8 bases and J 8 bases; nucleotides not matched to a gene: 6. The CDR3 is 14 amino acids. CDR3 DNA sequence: TGTGCCAGTCTCCGACTAGCGGGAGGTGATGAGCAGTTCTTC. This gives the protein CASLRLAGGDEQFF.

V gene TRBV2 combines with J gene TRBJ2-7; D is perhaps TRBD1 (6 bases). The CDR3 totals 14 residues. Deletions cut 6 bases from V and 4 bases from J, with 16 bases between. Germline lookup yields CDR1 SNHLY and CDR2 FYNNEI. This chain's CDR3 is CASRLQGIVYEQYF. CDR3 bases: TGTGCCAGCAGATTACAGGGAATAGTTTACGAGCAGTACTTC.

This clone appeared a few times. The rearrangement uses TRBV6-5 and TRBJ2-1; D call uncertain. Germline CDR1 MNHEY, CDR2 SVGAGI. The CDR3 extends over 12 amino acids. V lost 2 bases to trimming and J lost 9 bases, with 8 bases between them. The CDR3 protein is CASSYPPGEQFF. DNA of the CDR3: TGTGCCAGCAGTTACCCACCAGGTGAGCAGTTCTTC.